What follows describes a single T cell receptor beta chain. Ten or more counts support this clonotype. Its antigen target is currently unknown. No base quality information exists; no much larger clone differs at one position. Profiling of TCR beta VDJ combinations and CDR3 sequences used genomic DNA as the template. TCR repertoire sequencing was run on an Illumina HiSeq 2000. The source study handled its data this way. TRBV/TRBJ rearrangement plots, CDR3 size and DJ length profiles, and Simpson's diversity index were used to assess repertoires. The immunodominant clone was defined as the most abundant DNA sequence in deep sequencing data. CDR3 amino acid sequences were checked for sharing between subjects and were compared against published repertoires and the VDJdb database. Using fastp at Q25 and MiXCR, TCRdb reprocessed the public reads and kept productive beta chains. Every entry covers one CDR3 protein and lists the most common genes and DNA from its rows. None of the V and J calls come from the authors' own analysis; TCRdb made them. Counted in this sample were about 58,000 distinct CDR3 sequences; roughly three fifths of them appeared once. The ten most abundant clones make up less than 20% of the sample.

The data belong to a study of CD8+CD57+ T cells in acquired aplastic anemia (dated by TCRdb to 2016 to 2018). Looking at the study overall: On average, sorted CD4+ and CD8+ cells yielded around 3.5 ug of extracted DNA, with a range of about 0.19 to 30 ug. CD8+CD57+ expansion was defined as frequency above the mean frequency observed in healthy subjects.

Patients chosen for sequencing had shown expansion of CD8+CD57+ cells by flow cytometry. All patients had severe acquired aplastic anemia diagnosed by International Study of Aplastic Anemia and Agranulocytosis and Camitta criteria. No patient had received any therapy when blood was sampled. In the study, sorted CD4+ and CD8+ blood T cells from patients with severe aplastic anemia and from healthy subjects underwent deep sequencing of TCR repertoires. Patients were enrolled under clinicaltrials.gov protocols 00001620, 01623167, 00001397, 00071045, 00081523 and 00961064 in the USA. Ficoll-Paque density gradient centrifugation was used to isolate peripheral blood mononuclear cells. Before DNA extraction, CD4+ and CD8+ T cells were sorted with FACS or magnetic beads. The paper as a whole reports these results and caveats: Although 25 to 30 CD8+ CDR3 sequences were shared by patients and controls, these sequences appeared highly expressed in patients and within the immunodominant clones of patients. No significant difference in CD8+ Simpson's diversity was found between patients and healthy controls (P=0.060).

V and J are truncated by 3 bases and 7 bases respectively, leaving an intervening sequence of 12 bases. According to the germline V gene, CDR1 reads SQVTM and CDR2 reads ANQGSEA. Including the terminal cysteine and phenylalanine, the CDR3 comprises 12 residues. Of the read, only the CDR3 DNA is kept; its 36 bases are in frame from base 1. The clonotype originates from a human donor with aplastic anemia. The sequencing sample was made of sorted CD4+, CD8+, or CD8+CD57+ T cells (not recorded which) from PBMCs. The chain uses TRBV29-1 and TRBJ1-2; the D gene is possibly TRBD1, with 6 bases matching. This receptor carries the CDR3 CSVEGRGGGYTF. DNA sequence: TGCAGCGTTGAGGGCAGGGGAGGTGGCTACACCTTC.